This T cell receptor beta chain was observed in a study of shared clonotypes between healthy human individuals. Study as a whole: A few men and two women, aged 18 to 49, were donors.

For every subset, genomic DNA was evenly distributed across several immunoSEQ plates. The assay was immunoSEQ multiplex PCR, and TCRdb's table has in-frame clones only and misses some. This table has about 2.4 million clones, approximately 93% appearing once. The study, taken as a whole, reports: Sharing across four donors was highest in naive CD4 (approximately 5%) and lowest in memory CD8 (around 0.4%).

This clone showed up just a few times. No antigen is known for it. A CD45RA+ naive subset and a CD45RA-negative memory subset were split from CD4+ cells. V lost 2 bases and J 7 bases, leaving 18 bases between the germline ends. Germline lookup yields CDR1 LNHDA and CDR2 SQIVND (reference sequence). The CDR3 runs 16 residues. Input material: naive CD4+ T cells from PBMCs. Regarding subset: CD45RA+ positively selected. The chain has TRBV19 and TRBJ2-1, with D perhaps TRBD1 (5 bases). The origin of this receptor is a man between 18 and 29 years old in good health. Some clones in this sample may be carry-over from other donors' samples. DNA for the CDR3: TGTGCCAGTAGTATAAGGGCAGGGTCGGTGAGGAATGAGCAGTTCTTC. This translates into CASSIRAGSVRNEQFF.